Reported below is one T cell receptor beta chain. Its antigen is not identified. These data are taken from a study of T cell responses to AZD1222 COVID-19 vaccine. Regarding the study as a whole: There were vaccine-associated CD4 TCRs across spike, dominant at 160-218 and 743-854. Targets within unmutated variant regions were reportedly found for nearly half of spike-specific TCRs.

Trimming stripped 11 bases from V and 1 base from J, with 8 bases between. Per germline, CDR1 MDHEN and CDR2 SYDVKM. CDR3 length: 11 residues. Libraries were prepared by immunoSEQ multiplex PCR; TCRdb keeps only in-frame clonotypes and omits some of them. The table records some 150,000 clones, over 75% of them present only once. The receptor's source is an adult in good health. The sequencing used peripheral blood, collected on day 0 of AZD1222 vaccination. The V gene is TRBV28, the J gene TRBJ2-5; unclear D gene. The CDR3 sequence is CALGIQETQYF. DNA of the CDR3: TGTGCCTTGGGGATCCAAGAGACCCAGTACTTC. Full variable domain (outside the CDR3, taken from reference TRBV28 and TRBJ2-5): DVKVTQSSRYLVKRTGEKVFLECVQDMDHENMFWYRQDPGLGLRLIYFSYDVKMKEKGDIPEGYSVSREKKERFSLILESASTNQTSMYLCALGIQETQYFGPGTRLLVL.